Listed here is a single TCR beta chain. The sample comes from a study of CD8+CD57+ T cells in acquired aplastic anemia. Study-wide background: Sorted CD4+ and CD8+ cells gave a mean 3.2 ug DNA, range roughly 0.18 to 30 ug.

Genomic DNA templated the TCR beta VDJ and CDR3 profiling. MiXCR, applied by TCRdb to the reads, yields one record per CDR3 protein. The sample shows 42,000 or so distinct CDR3 sequences, about 65% of them seen only once. The CDR3 has 15 amino acids. The trim removed 3 bases at V and 6 bases at J, leaving 9 bases unmatched. The germline CDR1 and CDR2 sequences are LNHDA and SQIVND (reference sequence). The rearrangement uses TRBV19 and TRBJ2-3; TRBD1 matches at 7 bases. The sequence was obtained from a human donor in good health, serving as a control. Sample: sorted CD4+, CD8+, or CD8+CD57+ T cells (not recorded which) from PBMCs. CDR3 loop: CASSISSGGGDTQYF. The CDR3 coding sequence is TGTGCCAGTAGTATTTCGTCAGGGGGTGGTGATACGCAGTATTTT.